The present entry profiles one TCR beta chain with its context. This entry comes from a study of shared clonotypes between healthy human individuals. Sequenced by immunoSEQ multiplex PCR; TCRdb stores in-frame clones only, minus some. Found here are some 1,100,000 clones, 75% to 85% of them singletons; the top ten hold about 0.52%. This CDR3 has 15 residues. Germline V gene lookup returns CDR1 LGHNT and CDR2 FRNRAP. The V gene lost 3 bases and the J gene lost 0 bases, with 8 bases spanning the gap. This clonotype was sampled from a man aged 18 to 35 in good health. Some clones in this sample may be carry-over from other donors' samples. The sequencing input was memory CD4+ T cells from PBMCs. This sample's subset: CD45RA-negative fraction. This sequence joins TRBV12-5 and TRBJ2-2, with no clear D. CDR3 sequence: CASGFSPANTGELFF. CDR3 sequence (DNA): TGTGCTAGTGGTTTTTCCCCCGCGAACACCGGGGAGCTGTTTTTT.